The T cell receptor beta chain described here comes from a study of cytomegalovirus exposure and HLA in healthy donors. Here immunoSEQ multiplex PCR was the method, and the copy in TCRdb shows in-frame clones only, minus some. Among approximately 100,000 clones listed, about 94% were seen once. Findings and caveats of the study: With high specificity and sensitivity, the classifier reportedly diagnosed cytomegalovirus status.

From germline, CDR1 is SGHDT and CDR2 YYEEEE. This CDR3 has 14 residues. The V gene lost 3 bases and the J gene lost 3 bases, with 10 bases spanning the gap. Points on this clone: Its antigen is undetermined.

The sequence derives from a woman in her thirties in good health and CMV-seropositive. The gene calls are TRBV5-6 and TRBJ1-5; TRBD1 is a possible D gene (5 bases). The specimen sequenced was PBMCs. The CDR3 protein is CASSSTDSNQPQHF. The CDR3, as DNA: TGTGCCAGCAGCTCGACAGATTCCAATCAGCCCCAGCATTTT.